A selection of T cell receptor beta chains follows, all from one sample in a study of shared clonotypes between healthy human individuals. TCRdb's table, derived via immunoSEQ multiplex PCR, lists solely in-frame clones and lacks some. The data show more than 2,000,000 clones, with around nine tenths seen just once and about 0.13% held by the top ten. Material for sequencing was naive CD4+ T cells sorted from blood. The receptors here all came from a man between 18 and 35 years old in good health. CDR3s include the opening cysteine and the closing phenylalanine or tryptophan. Fields, in order: clone size, V gene, CDR3 length, D gene, J gene, CDR3 protein, CDR3 DNA. The D gene is left open where the match is weak. Clone size is shown for a subset of rows, as once, few, many or a class of expanded clone.

clone_size: -
v_call: TRBV28
cdr3_length: 15
d_call: -
j_call: TRBJ2-3
cdr3_aa: CASSLGAAGTDTQYF
cdr3_nt: TGTGCCAGCAGTTTAGGAGCGGCAGGCACAGATACGCAGTATTTT

clone_size: -
v_call: TRBV9
cdr3_length: 16
d_call: -
j_call: TRBJ1-1
cdr3_aa: CASSVAETGGITEAFF
cdr3_nt: TGTGCCAGCAGCGTAGCGGAAACAGGTGGGATCACTGAAGCTTTCTTT

clone_size: -
v_call: TRBV7-9
cdr3_length: 15
d_call: -
j_call: TRBJ2-3
cdr3_aa: CASSPGPYFTDTQYF
cdr3_nt: TGTGCCAGCAGCCCGGGACCCTACTTCACAGATACGCAGTATTTT

clone_size: -
v_call: TRBV19
cdr3_length: 16
d_call: TRBD2
j_call: TRBJ2-1
cdr3_aa: CASSILGLAGDHEQFF
cdr3_nt: TGTGCCAGTAGTATTTTGGGACTAGCGGGAGATCATGAGCAGTTCTTC

clone_size: -
v_call: TRBV19
cdr3_length: 15
d_call: TRBD1
j_call: TRBJ1-1
cdr3_aa: CASSTPGQGRTEAFF
cdr3_nt: TGTGCCAGTAGTACCCCGGGACAGGGTCGAACTGAAGCTTTCTTT

clone_size: -
v_call: TRBV5-1
cdr3_length: 12
d_call: -
j_call: TRBJ2-2
cdr3_aa: CASSSYTGELFF
cdr3_nt: TGCGCCAGCAGCTCCTACACCGGGGAGCTGTTTTTT

clone_size: -
v_call: TRBV7-2
cdr3_length: 14
d_call: -
j_call: TRBJ2-5
cdr3_aa: CASSPTGPRETQYF
cdr3_nt: TGTGCCAGCAGCCCGACGGGACCTCGTGAGACCCAGTACTTC

clone_size: -
v_call: TRBV7-6
cdr3_length: 13
d_call: -
j_call: TRBJ2-1
cdr3_aa: CASSVNRYNEQFF
cdr3_nt: TGTGCCAGCAGCGTAAACCGATACAATGAGCAGTTCTTC

clone_size: -
v_call: TRBV7-9
cdr3_length: 13
d_call: -
j_call: TRBJ1-4
cdr3_aa: CASLKSGFEKLFF
cdr3_nt: TGTGCCAGCCTCAAATCAGGGTTTGAAAAACTGTTTTTT

clone_size: -
v_call: TRBV19
cdr3_length: 14
d_call: -
j_call: TRBJ2-7
cdr3_aa: CASSIPGTVYEQYF
cdr3_nt: TGTGCCAGTAGTATCCCCGGGACGGTCTACGAGCAGTACTTC

clone_size: -
v_call: TRBV7-2
cdr3_length: 16
d_call: -
j_call: TRBJ1-1
cdr3_aa: CASSLRSQGLPLEAFF
cdr3_nt: TGTGCCAGCAGCTTAAGGTCCCAGGGGCTACCCCTTGAAGCTTTCTTT

clone_size: -
v_call: TRBV5-1
cdr3_length: 14
d_call: -
j_call: TRBJ1-2
cdr3_aa: CASSLADLNYGYTF
cdr3_nt: TGCGCCAGCAGCTTGGCCGACCTAAACTATGGCTACACCTTC

clone_size: -
v_call: TRBV7-2
cdr3_length: 16
d_call: -
j_call: TRBJ2-2
cdr3_aa: CASSLAQGLPSGELFF
cdr3_nt: TGTGCCAGCAGCTTAGCCCAGGGCCTTCCCTCCGGGGAGCTGTTTTTT

clone_size: -
v_call: TRBV4-1
cdr3_length: 14
d_call: -
j_call: TRBJ1-6
cdr3_aa: CASSRGGMGSPLHF
cdr3_nt: TGCGCCAGCAGCCGGGGGGGGATGGGTTCACCCCTCCACTTT

clone_size: -
v_call: TRBV10-1
cdr3_length: 14
d_call: TRBD1
j_call: TRBJ2-7
cdr3_aa: CATTQPDRGNEQYF
cdr3_nt: TGCGCCACCACCCAACCGGACAGGGGGAACGAGCAGTACTTC

clone_size: -
v_call: TRBV6-5
cdr3_length: 15
d_call: TRBD2
j_call: TRBJ2-4
cdr3_aa: CASSREGGSKNIQYF
cdr3_nt: TGTGCCAGCAGCCGGGAGGGGGGATCCAAAAACATTCAGTACTTC

clone_size: -
v_call: TRBV18
cdr3_length: 17
d_call: TRBD2
j_call: TRBJ2-1
cdr3_aa: CASSPLLGTTASNEQFF
cdr3_nt: TGTGCCAGCTCACCCCTCCTCGGGACTACCGCAAGCAATGAGCAGTTCTTC

clone_size: -
v_call: TRBV28
cdr3_length: 13
d_call: -
j_call: TRBJ1-2
cdr3_aa: CASRSDSVYGYTF
cdr3_nt: TGTGCCAGCAGGTCTGACAGCGTCTATGGCTACACCTTC

clone_size: -
v_call: TRBV7-2
cdr3_length: 14
d_call: TRBD1
j_call: TRBJ2-3
cdr3_aa: CASSLDRSTDTQYF
cdr3_nt: TGTGCCAGCAGCTTGGACAGGAGCACAGATACGCAGTATTTT

clone_size: -
v_call: TRBV7-2
cdr3_length: 15
d_call: TRBD2
j_call: TRBJ2-3
cdr3_aa: CASSFSGRRIDTQYF
cdr3_nt: TGTGCCAGCAGCTTTAGCGGGAGAAGGATAGATACGCAGTATTTT

clone_size: once
v_call: TRBV19
cdr3_length: 15
d_call: TRBD2
j_call: TRBJ2-2
cdr3_aa: CASSTEFGRAGELFF
cdr3_nt: TGTGCCAGTAGTACAGAGTTCGGGAGGGCCGGGGAGCTGTTTTTT

clone_size: few
v_call: TRBV28
cdr3_length: 15
d_call: -
j_call: TRBJ1-5
cdr3_aa: CASSALAGGNQPQHF
cdr3_nt: TGTGCCAGCAGCGCCTTAGCAGGCGGGAATCAGCCCCAGCATTTT

clone_size: -
v_call: TRBV18
cdr3_length: 15
d_call: -
j_call: TRBJ2-7
cdr3_aa: CASSPRTVETYEQYF
cdr3_nt: TGTGCCAGCTCACCACGCACGGTCGAAACCTACGAGCAGTACTTC